What follows describes a single TCR beta chain. Its antigen is undetermined. Normal lung sampling was at least 3 cm from the tumour, as distant as possible. Genomic DNA came from frozen unsorted single-cell suspensions. Trimming took 1 base from V and 4 from J; bases not matched to a gene: 3. Germline CDR1 SGHTA, CDR2 FQGTGA. The CDR3 is made up of 15 amino acids. The data were obtained in a study of immune cell composition in non-small cell lung cancer. Study conclusions and caveats: Roughly 80% of squamous and under 35% of adenocarcinoma cases had tumour-associated clones >0.5%.

Measured with immunoSEQ multiplex PCR; TCRdb has only the in-frame clones, and not every one. The sample lists 3,000 to 3,500 clones; approximately 68% were seen once. The rearrangement uses TRBV7-3 and TRBJ2-3, with 9 bases lining up with TRBD2. This TCR derives from a human donor with non-small cell lung cancer. What was sequenced was non-adjacent lung tissue. CDR3 bases: TGTGCCAGCAGCTTAAGCGGGGGGGCGTCAGATACGCAGTATTTT. Its protein is CASSLSGGASDTQYF.